This TCR beta chain comes out of a study of cytomegalovirus exposure and HLA in healthy donors. The overall study: The use of the same platform for the roughly 120 validation repertoires and the 550 to 700 first-cohort repertoires was reported by a later analysis.

Trimming removed 6 bases from V and 4 bases from J; junction bases left unmatched: 10. The germline V gene encodes CDR1 MNHEY and CDR2 SMNVEV (reference sequence). The length of the CDR3 is 16 residues. Study-level findings and limits: According to a later analysis, TCR clusters from the first cohort tended to co-occur in the 100 to 150 validation repertoires. Reported performance of the classifier showed diagnosis of cytomegalovirus status with high specificity and sensitivity. The authors enumerated some 170 TCR beta chains as linked to cytomegalovirus.

Profiling relied on immunoSEQ multiplex PCR, and the TCRdb table lists in-frame clones only, not all of them. The data contain about 200,000 clones, around 78% of them singletons. Comments on this clone: The antigen is unknown.

The source is a woman aged 18 to 35 in good health and CMV-seronegative. The V and J genes are TRBV27 and TRBJ1-5; 9 bases match TRBD1. The sample was PBMCs. The CDR3 here is CASSPQTGGANQPQHF. CDR3 sequence (DNA): TGTGCCAGCAGCCCTCAAACAGGGGGCGCGAATCAGCCCCAGCATTTT.